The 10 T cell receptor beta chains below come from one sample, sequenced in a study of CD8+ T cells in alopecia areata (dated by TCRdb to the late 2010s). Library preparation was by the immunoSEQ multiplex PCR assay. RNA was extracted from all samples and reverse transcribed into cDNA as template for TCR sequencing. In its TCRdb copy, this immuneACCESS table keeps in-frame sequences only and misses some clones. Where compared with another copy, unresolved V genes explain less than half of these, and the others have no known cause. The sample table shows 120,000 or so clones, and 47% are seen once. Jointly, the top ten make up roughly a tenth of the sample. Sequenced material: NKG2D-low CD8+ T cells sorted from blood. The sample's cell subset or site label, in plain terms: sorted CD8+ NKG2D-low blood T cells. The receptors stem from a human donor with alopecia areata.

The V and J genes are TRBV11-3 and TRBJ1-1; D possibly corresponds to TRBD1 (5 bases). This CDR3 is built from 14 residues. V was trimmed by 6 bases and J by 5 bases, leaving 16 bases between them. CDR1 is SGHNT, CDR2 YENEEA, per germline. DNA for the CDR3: TGTGCCAGCAGGATGGGGGATTTAGGGACTGAAGCTTTCTTT. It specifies CASRMGDLGTEAFF.

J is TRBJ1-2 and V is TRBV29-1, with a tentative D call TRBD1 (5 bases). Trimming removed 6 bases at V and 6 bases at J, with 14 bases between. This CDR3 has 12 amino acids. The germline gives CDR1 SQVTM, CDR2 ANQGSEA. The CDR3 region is CSVGRDRHGYTF. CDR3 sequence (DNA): TGCAGCGTGGGGCGGGATCGGCATGGCTACACCTTC.

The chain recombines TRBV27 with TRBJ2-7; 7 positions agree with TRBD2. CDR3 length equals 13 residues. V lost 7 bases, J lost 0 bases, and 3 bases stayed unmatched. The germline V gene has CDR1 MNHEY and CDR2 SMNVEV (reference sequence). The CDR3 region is CASKRGSSYEQYF. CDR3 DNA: TGTGCCAGCAAGCGGGGTAGCTCCTACGAGCAGTACTTC.

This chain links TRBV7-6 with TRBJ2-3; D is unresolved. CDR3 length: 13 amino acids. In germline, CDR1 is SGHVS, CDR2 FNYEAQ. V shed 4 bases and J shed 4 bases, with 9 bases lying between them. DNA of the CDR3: TGTGCCAGCAGCTCCACTGCCCCAGATACGCAGTATTTT. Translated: CASSSTAPDTQYF.

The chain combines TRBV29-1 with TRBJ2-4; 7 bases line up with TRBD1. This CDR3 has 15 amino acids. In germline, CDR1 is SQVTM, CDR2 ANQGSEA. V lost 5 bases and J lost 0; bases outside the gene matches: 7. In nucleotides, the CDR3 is TGCAGCGTTTTAGGGGGCCCTAAAGCCAAAAACATTCAGTACTTC. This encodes CSVLGGPKAKNIQYF.

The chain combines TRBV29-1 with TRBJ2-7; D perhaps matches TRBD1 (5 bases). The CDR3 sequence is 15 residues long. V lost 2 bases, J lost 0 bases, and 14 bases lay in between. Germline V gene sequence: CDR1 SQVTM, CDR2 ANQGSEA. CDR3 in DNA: TGCAGCGTTGAAAAGGCAGGGATGAGCTCCTACGAGCAGTACTTC. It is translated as CSVEKAGMSSYEQYF.

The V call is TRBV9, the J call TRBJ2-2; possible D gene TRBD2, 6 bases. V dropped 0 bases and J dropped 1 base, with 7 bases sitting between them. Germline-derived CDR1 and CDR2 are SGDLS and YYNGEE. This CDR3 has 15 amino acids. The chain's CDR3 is CASSVDGRNTGELFF. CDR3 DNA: TGTGCCAGCAGCGTAGACGGGAGGAACACCGGGGAGCTGTTTTTT.

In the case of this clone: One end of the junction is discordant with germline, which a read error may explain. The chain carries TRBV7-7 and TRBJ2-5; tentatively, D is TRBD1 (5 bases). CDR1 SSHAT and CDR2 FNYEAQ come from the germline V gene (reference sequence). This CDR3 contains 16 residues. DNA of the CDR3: TGTGCTAGCAGCCCCATTCCGACAGACCCCCAAGAGACCCAGTACTTC. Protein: CASSPIPTDPQETQYF.

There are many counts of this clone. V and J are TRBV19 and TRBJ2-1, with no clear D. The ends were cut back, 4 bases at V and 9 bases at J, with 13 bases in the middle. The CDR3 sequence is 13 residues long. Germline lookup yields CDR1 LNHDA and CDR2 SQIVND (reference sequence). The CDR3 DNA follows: TGTGCCAGTAGTACTCCCCCCGGTGGTGAGCAGTTCTTC. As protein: CASSTPPGGEQFF. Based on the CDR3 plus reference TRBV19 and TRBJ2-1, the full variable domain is DGGITQSPKYLFRKEGQNVTLSCEQNLNHDAMYWYRQDPGQGLRLIYYSQIVNDFQKGDIAEGYSVSREKKESFPLTVTSAQKNPTAFYLCASSTPPGGEQFFGPGTRLTVL.

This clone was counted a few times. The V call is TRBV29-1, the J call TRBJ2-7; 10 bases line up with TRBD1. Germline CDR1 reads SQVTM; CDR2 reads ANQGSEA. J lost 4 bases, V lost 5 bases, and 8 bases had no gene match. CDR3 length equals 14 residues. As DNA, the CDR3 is TGCAGCGTTCACCCGGGACAGGGGCTTTACGAGCAGTACTTC. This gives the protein CSVHPGQGLYEQYF.